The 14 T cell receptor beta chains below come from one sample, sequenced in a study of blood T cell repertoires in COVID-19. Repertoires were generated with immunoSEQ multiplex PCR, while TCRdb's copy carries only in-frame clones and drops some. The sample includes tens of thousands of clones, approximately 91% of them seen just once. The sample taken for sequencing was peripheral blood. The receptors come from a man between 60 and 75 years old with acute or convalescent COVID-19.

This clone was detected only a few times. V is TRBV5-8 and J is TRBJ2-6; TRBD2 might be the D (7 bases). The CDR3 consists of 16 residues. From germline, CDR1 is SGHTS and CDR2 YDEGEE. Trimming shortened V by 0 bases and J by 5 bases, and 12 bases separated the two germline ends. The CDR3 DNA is TGTGCCAGCAGCTTGGTCGGGGGGCCGAGGGCCAACGTCCTGACTTTC. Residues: CASSLVGGPRANVLTF.

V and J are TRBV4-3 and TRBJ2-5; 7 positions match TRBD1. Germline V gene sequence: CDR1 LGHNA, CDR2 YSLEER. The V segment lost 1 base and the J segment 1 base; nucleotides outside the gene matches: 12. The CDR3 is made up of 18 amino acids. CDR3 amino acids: CASSQGLLATGFQETQYF. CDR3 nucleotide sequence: TGCGCCAGCAGCCAAGGGCTTCTTGCGACAGGGTTCCAAGAGACCCAGTACTTC.

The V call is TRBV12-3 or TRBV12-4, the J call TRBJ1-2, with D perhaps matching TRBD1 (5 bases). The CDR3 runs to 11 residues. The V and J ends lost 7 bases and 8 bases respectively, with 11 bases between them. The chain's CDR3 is CASTQGGGYTF. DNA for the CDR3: TGTGCCAGCACCCAGGGAGGCGGCTACACCTTC.

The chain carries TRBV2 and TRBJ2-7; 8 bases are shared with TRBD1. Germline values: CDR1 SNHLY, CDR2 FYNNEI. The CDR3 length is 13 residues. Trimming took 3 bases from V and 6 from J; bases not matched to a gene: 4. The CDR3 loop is CASSDRGLSEQYV. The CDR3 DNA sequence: TGTGCCAGCAGTGACAGGGGGCTGAGCGAGCAGTACGTC.

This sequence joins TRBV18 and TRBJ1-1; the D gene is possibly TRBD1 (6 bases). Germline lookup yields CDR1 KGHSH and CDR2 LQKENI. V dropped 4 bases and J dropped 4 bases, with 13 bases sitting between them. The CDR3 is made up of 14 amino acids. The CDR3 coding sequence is TGTGCCAGCTCACAGGTCAGGGGAAGCACTGAAGCTTTCTTT. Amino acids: CASSQVRGSTEAFF.

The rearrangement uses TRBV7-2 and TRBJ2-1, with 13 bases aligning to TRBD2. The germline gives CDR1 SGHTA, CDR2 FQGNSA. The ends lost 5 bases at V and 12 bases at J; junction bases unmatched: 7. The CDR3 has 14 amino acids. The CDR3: CASSPPGLAGRQFF. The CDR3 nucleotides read TGTGCCAGCAGCCCACCGGGACTAGCGGGAAGGCAGTTCTTC.

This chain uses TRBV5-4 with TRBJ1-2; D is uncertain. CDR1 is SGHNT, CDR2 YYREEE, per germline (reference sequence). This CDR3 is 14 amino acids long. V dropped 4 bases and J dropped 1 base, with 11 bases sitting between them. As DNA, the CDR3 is TGTGCCAGCAGCCCCGACAAGCTTAACTATGGCTACACCTTC. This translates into CASSPDKLNYGYTF.

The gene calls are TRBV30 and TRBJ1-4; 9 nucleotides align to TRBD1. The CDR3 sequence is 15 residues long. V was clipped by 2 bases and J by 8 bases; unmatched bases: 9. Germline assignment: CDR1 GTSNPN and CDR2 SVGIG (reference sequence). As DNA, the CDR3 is TGTGCCTGGAGTTACCGACAGGGGGTATGGGAAAAACTGTTTTTT. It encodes CAWSYRQGVWEKLFF.

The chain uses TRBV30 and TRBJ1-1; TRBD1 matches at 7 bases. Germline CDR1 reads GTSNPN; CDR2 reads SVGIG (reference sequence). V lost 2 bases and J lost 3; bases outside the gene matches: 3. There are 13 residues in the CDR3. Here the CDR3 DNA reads TGTGCCTGGAGTAGGGGGCGGGACACTGAAGCTTTCTTT. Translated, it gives CAWSRGRDTEAFF.

In nucleotides, the CDR3 is TGCGCCAGCAGCTTAACCCCCGTGAGGGCGGGAGGCGACAATGAGCAGTTCTTC. Translated, it gives CASSLTPVRAGGDNEQFF. This chain uses TRBV5-1 with TRBJ2-1; 8 bases line up with TRBD2. Germline assignment: CDR1 SGHRS and CDR2 YFSETQ. This CDR3 is 18 amino acids long. Germline trimming cut 2 bases from V and 5 bases from J; bases unmatched to any gene: 15.

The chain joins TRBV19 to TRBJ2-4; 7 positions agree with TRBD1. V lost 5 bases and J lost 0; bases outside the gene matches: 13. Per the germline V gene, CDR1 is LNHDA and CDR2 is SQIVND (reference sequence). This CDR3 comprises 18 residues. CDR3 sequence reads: CASSSSRQGPLAKNIQYF. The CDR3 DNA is TGTGCCAGTAGTTCATCTAGACAGGGTCCTCTAGCCAAAAACATTCAGTACTTC.

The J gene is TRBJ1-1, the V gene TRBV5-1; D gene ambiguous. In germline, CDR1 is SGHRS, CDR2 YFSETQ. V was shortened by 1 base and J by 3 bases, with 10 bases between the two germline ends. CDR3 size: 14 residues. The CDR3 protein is CASSLTRDHTEAFF. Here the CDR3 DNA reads TGCGCCAGCAGCTTGACTAGGGATCACACTGAAGCTTTCTTT.

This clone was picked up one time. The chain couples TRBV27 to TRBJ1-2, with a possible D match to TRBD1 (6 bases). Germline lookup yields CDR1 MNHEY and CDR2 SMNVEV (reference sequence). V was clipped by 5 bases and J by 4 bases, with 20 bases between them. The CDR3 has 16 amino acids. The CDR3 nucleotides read TGTGCCAGCAGTCCCGGGACACAACCACCACTCTATGGCTACACCTTC. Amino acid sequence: CASSPGTQPPLYGYTF.

The CDR3: CASRTTGDLEAFF. CDR3 nucleotide sequence: TGTGCCAGCAGAACTACAGGGGATTTAGAAGCTTTCTTT. The V and J genes are TRBV6-5 and TRBJ1-1; 7 bases match TRBD1. Germline V gives CDR1 MNHEY, CDR2 SVGAGI. CDR3 length: 13 residues. Trimming cost V 6 bases and J 8 bases; bases outside gene matches: 9.